This T cell receptor (beta chain) emerged from a study of blood T cell repertoires in COVID-19. Study overall: The origin of the acute and convalescent COVID-19 samples was the United States, Italy and Spain. PBMCs, B-cell-depleted T cells, or T cells provided the cDNA or gDNA that made up the material.

Method: immunoSEQ multiplex PCR; TCRdb's copy keeps in-frame clones and lacks some. The table has roughly 250,000 clones, roughly nine tenths seen once. Cohort allocation depended upon clinical history that participants reported. The length of the CDR3 is 14 residues. In germline, CDR1 is SQVTM, CDR2 ANQGSEA. V lost 3 bases and J lost 6; bases outside the gene matches: 8. Sequenced input: PBMCs or T cells enriched from blood (not recorded which). The source of this sequence is a human donor in a cohort exposed to, infected with or recovered from COVID-19 (not recorded which). The donor label of this sample is uncertain. The V call is TRBV29-1, the J call TRBJ2-3; 8 nucleotides match TRBD2. In DNA form, the CDR3 reads TGCAGCGTTGACCCCGGGGGGGGCCAGGATACGCAGTATTTT. This gives the protein CSVDPGGGQDTQYF.